This is a list of T cell receptor beta chains from one sample in a study of T-cell reconstitution after alpha-beta-depleted transplantation in children. TCRdb itself ran the PCR reads through MiXCR, one entry per CDR3 protein. Among around 960,000 distinct CDR3 sequences, roughly 29% were seen once, and the ten largest hold about 28%. The source was PBMCs, mostly from graft donor cells, collected 360 days after TCRalphabeta/CD19-depleted stem cell transplant. These receptors all stem from a boy less than two years old who had a stem cell transplant for SCID, so the T cells may come from the graft donor. Both conserved end residues are part of each CDR3. The order of the fields is J gene, D gene, V gene, clone size, CDR3 DNA, CDR3 protein. A D gene is named only where the DNA matches it firmly. Size is stated for part of the rows, as once, few or many counts, or as a class when the clone is expanded.

j_gene: TRBJ1-2; d_gene: -; v_gene: TRBV12-3/TRBV12-4; abundance: few; CDR3nt: TGTGCCAGCAGTTTATCAGGGTTAGCTAACTATGGCTACACCTTC; CDR3aa: CASSLSGLANYGYTF
j_gene: TRBJ2-7; d_gene: -; v_gene: TRBV20-1; abundance: few; CDR3nt: TGCAGTGCTAGAGTTCGGGAGCAGTACTTC; CDR3aa: CSARVREQYF
j_gene: TRBJ2-3; d_gene: -; v_gene: TRBV20-1; abundance: few; CDR3nt: TGCAGTGCTAGATACGAGGGCACAGATACGCAGTATTTT; CDR3aa: CSARYEGTDTQYF
j_gene: TRBJ2-3; d_gene: TRBD2; v_gene: TRBV12-3/TRBV12-4; abundance: few; CDR3nt: TGTGCCAGCAGTTTAAGGCGGGGGACCTTCACAGATACGCAGTATTTT; CDR3aa: CASSLRRGTFTDTQYF
j_gene: TRBJ2-1; d_gene: -; v_gene: TRBV20-1; abundance: few; CDR3nt: TGCAGTGCGAGCACTAATGAGCAGTTCTTC; CDR3aa: CSASTNEQFF
j_gene: TRBJ2-3; d_gene: TRBD2; v_gene: TRBV12-3/TRBV12-4; abundance: -; CDR3nt: TGTGCCAGCAGTCCACAATGGGCACTAGCGAGCACAGATACGCAGTATTTT; CDR3aa: CASSPQWALASTDTQYF
j_gene: TRBJ2-2; d_gene: -; v_gene: TRBV5-1; abundance: -; CDR3nt: TGCGCCAGCAGCTTGGACACGAACACCGGGGAGCTGTTTTTT; CDR3aa: CASSLDTNTGELFF
j_gene: TRBJ2-6; d_gene: -; v_gene: TRBV29-1; abundance: many; CDR3nt: TGCAGCGTTGTTCAGGCGGGGGCCAACGTCCTGACTTTC; CDR3aa: CSVVQAGANVLTF
j_gene: TRBJ2-2; d_gene: -; v_gene: TRBV20-1; abundance: few; CDR3nt: TGCAGTGCTAGCCCCCGAGTTCTCGGATGGACCGGGGAGCTGTTTTTT; CDR3aa: CSASPRVLGWTGELFF
j_gene: TRBJ2-4; d_gene: TRBD1; v_gene: TRBV6-5; abundance: many; CDR3nt: TGTGCCAGCACCCAGCCGGGACAGCTAAACATTCAGTACTTC; CDR3aa: CASTQPGQLNIQYF
j_gene: TRBJ2-3; d_gene: -; v_gene: TRBV25-1; abundance: -; CDR3nt: TGTGCCAGCAGTGAATGGGGGGACAGATCGGCAGATACGCAGTATTTT; CDR3aa: CASSEWGDRSADTQYF
j_gene: TRBJ1-2; d_gene: -; v_gene: TRBV28; abundance: -; CDR3nt: TGTGCCAGCAGTGATGACGGTACTGGCTACACCTTC; CDR3aa: CASSDDGTGYTF
j_gene: TRBJ2-7; d_gene: -; v_gene: TRBV5-1; abundance: many; CDR3nt: TGCGCCAGCAGCTTGTTTATCGGGACTCAAACCTACGAGCAGTACTTC; CDR3aa: CASSLFIGTQTYEQYF
j_gene: TRBJ2-3; d_gene: TRBD2; v_gene: TRBV11-2; abundance: -; CDR3nt: TGTGCCAGCAGCTTACTCGGGGGGGGCCCCGAGGGGGATACGCAGTATTTT; CDR3aa: CASSLLGGGPEGDTQYF
j_gene: TRBJ2-7; d_gene: -; v_gene: TRBV4-2; abundance: -; CDR3nt: TGTGCCAGCAGCCAACCAGGGGAGGGAAGCGAGCAGTACTTC; CDR3aa: CASSQPGEGSEQYF
j_gene: TRBJ2-5; d_gene: TRBD1; v_gene: TRBV12-3/TRBV12-4; abundance: -; CDR3nt: TGTGCCAGCGGAAGATCCGGGACAGTTGGGACCCAGTACTTC; CDR3aa: CASGRSGTVGTQYF
j_gene: TRBJ1-1; d_gene: TRBD1; v_gene: TRBV6-1; abundance: -; CDR3nt: TGTGCCAGCAGGGACAGGGGGCTGACTGAAGCTTTCTTT; CDR3aa: CASRDRGLTEAFF